A selection of T cell receptor beta chains follows, all from one sample in a study of CD8 T cells in ankylosing spondylitis. TCRdb reprocessed the 5' RACE reads via MiXCR and lists one record per CDR3 protein. This table has 200,000 to 300,000 distinct CDR3 sequences, under 30% appearing once. The specimen sequenced was blood, either unsorted or a sorted T cell fraction (not recorded which). The receptors originated from a male donor with ankylosing spondylitis or in good health (not recorded which). CDR3s include the opening cysteine and the closing phenylalanine or tryptophan. D genes are given only for firm matches. Expanded clones get a size class; other rows say once, few or many, or leave the size out.

CDR3aa | CDR3nt | v_gene | d_gene | abundance | j_gene
CASSGGLAVNEQFF | TGCGCCAGCAGCGGGGGACTAGCGGTCAATGAGCAGTTCTTC | TRBV5-1 | TRBD2 | many | TRBJ2-1
CSVGGSRPEAFF | TGCAGCGTAGGTGGATCAAGGCCTGAAGCTTTCTTT | TRBV29-1 | NA | few | TRBJ1-1
CASSSDRVGEQYF | TGTGCCAGCAGCTCAGACAGGGTCGGGGAGCAGTACTTC | TRBV6-6 | TRBD1 | NA | TRBJ2-7
CASSSFHGTGSYEQYF | TGTGCCAGCAGTTCTTTCCACGGGACAGGGTCCTACGAGCAGTACTTC | TRBV27 | TRBD1 | few | TRBJ2-7
CSARVPGHLNYGYTF | TGCAGTGCTCGTGTCCCGGGACACCTAAACTATGGCTACACCTTC | TRBV20-1 | NA | NA | TRBJ1-2
CASSLVMSEQYF | TGTGCCAGCAGCTTAGTAATGAGCGAGCAGTACTTC | TRBV7-2 | NA | NA | TRBJ2-7
CSARDFALPGYGYTF | TGCAGTGCTAGAGATTTTGCCTTACCGGGGTATGGCTACACCTTC | TRBV20-1 | NA | NA | TRBJ1-2
CSAEVKQETQYF | TGCAGTGCCGAGGTGAAACAAGAGACCCAGTACTTC | TRBV20-1 | NA | once | TRBJ2-5
CSTPGTGKGTQYF | TGCAGCACACCCGGGACAGGGAAAGGGACCCAGTACTTC | TRBV29-1 | TRBD1 | few | TRBJ2-5
CASSPEQFGYTF | TGTGCCAGCAGCCCCGAACAGTTTGGCTACACCTTC | TRBV11-2 | NA | many | TRBJ1-2
CASTGTPGYTIYF | TGTGCCAGCACCGGAACGCCGGGTTACACCATATATTTT | TRBV28 | NA | NA | TRBJ1-3
CSARDGRTGEETQYF | TGCAGTGCTAGAGATGGGAGGACGGGGGAAGAGACCCAGTACTTC | TRBV20-1 | NA | NA | TRBJ2-5
CASTEGTYTGELFF | TGTGCCAGCACCGAGGGGACCTACACCGGGGAGCTGTTTTTT | TRBV12-3/TRBV12-4 | NA | many | TRBJ2-2
CSASLQGRDQPQHF | TGCAGTGCTAGTCTTCAGGGGAGAGATCAGCCCCAGCATTTT | TRBV20-1 | NA | few | TRBJ1-5
CASTQGGFGYTF | TGTGCCAGCACCCAAGGGGGTTTTGGCTACACCTTC | TRBV6-1 | NA | few | TRBJ1-2
CSASKMGGGWEQFF | TGCAGTGCTTCAAAGATGGGGGGGGGCTGGGAGCAGTTCTTC | TRBV20-1 | NA | NA | TRBJ2-1
CASSYSRQGKGQYF | TGTGCCAGCAGTTACTCGAGACAGGGCAAGGGCCAGTACTTC | TRBV6-5 | TRBD1 | NA | TRBJ2-5
CSATLTSGGPSSYNEQFF | TGCAGTGCTACATTGACTAGCGGGGGCCCAAGCTCCTACAATGAGCAGTTCTTC | TRBV20-1 | TRBD2 | once | TRBJ2-1
CASRGTQGYNQPQHF | TGTGCCAGCAGGGGTACACAGGGTTACAATCAGCCCCAGCATTTT | TRBV2 | NA | few | TRBJ1-5
CSAPRHQGGDTQYF | TGCAGTGCTCCGAGGCACCAGGGTGGAGATACGCAGTATTTT | TRBV20-1 | NA | NA | TRBJ2-3
CSASPVERGGWEQYF | TGCAGTGCTAGCCCAGTGGAGCGGGGGGGCTGGGAGCAGTATTTT | TRBV20-1 | TRBD2 | NA | TRBJ2-3
CSARRGGGTNEKLFF | TGCAGTGCTAGAAGAGGGGGGGGGACTAATGAAAAACTGTTTTTT | TRBV20-1 | NA | few | TRBJ1-4